This is a list of T cell receptor beta chains from one sample in a study of control samples from healthy donors and cancer patients. Profiled with immunoSEQ multiplex PCR; TCRdb holds only in-frame clones, not every one. The sample shows approximately 100,000 clones, about 89% of them seen only once. The sample consisted of blood. These receptors originate from a young man in good health. Both conserved end residues are part of each CDR3. A D gene is named only where the DNA matches it firmly. Only part of the rows carry a size: once, few, many, or a class if the clone is expanded.

clone size: once
J gene: TRBJ1-6
D gene: .
V gene: TRBV5-1
CDR3 protein: CASSLGTASPYNSPLHF
CDR3 DNA: TGCGCCAGCAGCTTGGGGACCGCGTCTCCCTATAATTCACCCCTCCACTTT

clone size: .
J gene: TRBJ2-5
D gene: TRBD1
V gene: TRBV5-1
CDR3 protein: CASSLEGTARLETQYF
CDR3 DNA: TGCGCCAGCAGCTTGGAGGGGACAGCCCGGTTGGAGACCCAGTACTTC

clone size: .
J gene: TRBJ1-5
D gene: .
V gene: TRBV12-5
CDR3 protein: CASGLVVGQYSNQPQHF
CDR3 DNA: TGTGCTAGTGGTTTGGTAGTCGGACAATATAGCAATCAGCCCCAGCATTTT

clone size: .
J gene: TRBJ1-2
D gene: .
V gene: TRBV11-2
CDR3 protein: CASSSWLGGYTF
CDR3 DNA: TGTGCCAGCAGCTCGTGGCTTGGTGGCTACACCTTC

clone size: .
J gene: TRBJ2-1
D gene: .
V gene: TRBV5-4
CDR3 protein: CASSLVGSPEQFF
CDR3 DNA: TGTGCCAGCAGCTTGGTGGGGAGCCCTGAGCAGTTCTTC

clone size: .
J gene: TRBJ1-2
D gene: TRBD1
V gene: TRBV7-9
CDR3 protein: CASSYRDSRSYTF
CDR3 DNA: TGTGCCAGCAGCTACCGGGACAGTAGGAGCTACACCTTC

clone size: .
J gene: TRBJ1-2
D gene: .
V gene: TRBV6-5
CDR3 protein: CATLAGSYGYTF
CDR3 DNA: TGTGCCACCCTGGCGGGCAGCTATGGCTACACCTTC

clone size: .
J gene: TRBJ1-2
D gene: .
V gene: TRBV3-1/TRBV3-2
CDR3 protein: CASSPTYLGTPRNYGYTF
CDR3 DNA: TGTGCCAGCAGTCCTACCTACCTCGGGACTCCTAGAAACTATGGCTACACCTTC

clone size: .
J gene: TRBJ1-1
D gene: .
V gene: TRBV5-1
CDR3 protein: CASSLASGLNAEAFF
CDR3 DNA: TGCGCCAGCAGCTTGGCCTCAGGGCTAAACGCTGAAGCTTTCTTT

clone size: .
J gene: TRBJ2-7
D gene: .
V gene: TRBV9
CDR3 protein: CASSPRTLSSYEQYF
CDR3 DNA: TGTGCCAGCAGCCCCCGGACATTGAGCTCCTACGAGCAGTACTTC

clone size: .
J gene: TRBJ1-2
D gene: TRBD1
V gene: TRBV30
CDR3 protein: CAWTPGQGLYGYTF
CDR3 DNA: TGTGCCTGGACTCCGGGACAGGGGTTATATGGCTACACCTTC

clone size: .
J gene: TRBJ1-4
D gene: TRBD1
V gene: TRBV7-9
CDR3 protein: CASSMWTGLGEKLFF
CDR3 DNA: TGTGCCAGCAGCATGTGGACAGGGCTGGGAGAAAAACTGTTTTTT

clone size: .
J gene: TRBJ2-3
D gene: TRBD1
V gene: TRBV3-1/TRBV3-2
CDR3 protein: CASRKTGLEDTQYF
CDR3 DNA: TGTGCCAGCAGGAAGACAGGGTTGGAAGATACGCAGTATTTT

clone size: .
J gene: TRBJ2-2
D gene: .
V gene: TRBV5-1
CDR3 protein: CASSLWVGTATTGELFF
CDR3 DNA: TGCGCCAGCAGCTTATGGGTAGGGACGGCGACCACCGGGGAGCTGTTTTTT

clone size: .
J gene: TRBJ1-1
D gene: .
V gene: TRBV12-3/TRBV12-4
CDR3 protein: CASSLLSTGAFF
CDR3 DNA: TGTGCCAGCAGTTTGCTCTCCACGGGAGCTTTCTTT

clone size: .
J gene: TRBJ1-2
D gene: .
V gene: TRBV28
CDR3 protein: CASSSGHNNYGYTF
CDR3 DNA: TGTGCCAGCAGCTCCGGACACAATAACTATGGCTACACCTTC

clone size: .
J gene: TRBJ1-4
D gene: .
V gene: TRBV2
CDR3 protein: CASSDPGSWTNEKLFF
CDR3 DNA: TGTGCCAGCAGTGACCCGGGTTCCTGGACTAATGAAAAACTGTTTTTT

clone size: once
J gene: TRBJ2-3
D gene: TRBD2
V gene: TRBV5-1
CDR3 protein: CASSLDTSGAGDTQYF
CDR3 DNA: TGCGCCAGCAGCTTGGATACTAGCGGGGCCGGAGATACGCAGTATTTT

clone size: .
J gene: TRBJ2-5
D gene: .
V gene: TRBV7-9
CDR3 protein: CASSQPLGWRETQYF
CDR3 DNA: TGTGCCAGCAGTCAGCCTTTGGGGTGGCGGGAGACCCAGTACTTC

clone size: .
J gene: TRBJ2-2
D gene: .
V gene: TRBV6-5
CDR3 protein: CASKWGAYTGELFF
CDR3 DNA: TGTGCCAGCAAATGGGGGGCGTACACCGGGGAGCTGTTTTTT

clone size: .
J gene: TRBJ2-3
D gene: .
V gene: TRBV3-1/TRBV3-2
CDR3 protein: CASSQERYSSTDTQYF
CDR3 DNA: TGTGCCAGCAGCCAAGAGAGGTACTCTAGCACAGATACGCAGTATTTT

clone size: .
J gene: TRBJ2-3
D gene: TRBD2
V gene: TRBV5-4
CDR3 protein: CASSSRTSGYTQYF
CDR3 DNA: TGTGCCAGCAGCTCCCGGACTAGCGGTTATACGCAGTATTTT

clone size: .
J gene: TRBJ2-7
D gene: .
V gene: TRBV9
CDR3 protein: CASSGGGRGTALHEQYF
CDR3 DNA: TGTGCCAGCAGCGGAGGAGGGAGGGGGACTGCCCTTCACGAGCAGTACTTC

clone size: once
J gene: TRBJ2-3
D gene: .
V gene: TRBV6-2/TRBV6-3
CDR3 protein: CASSSGGGTDTQYF
CDR3 DNA: TGTGCCAGCAGTTCAGGGGGGGGCACAGATACGCAGTATTTT

clone size: once
J gene: TRBJ2-6
D gene: .
V gene: TRBV11-3
CDR3 protein: CASSPRTGSGANVLTF
CDR3 DNA: TGTGCCAGCAGCCCCCGAACAGGGTCCGGGGCCAACGTCCTGACTTTC

clone size: .
J gene: TRBJ2-4
D gene: .
V gene: TRBV5-1
CDR3 protein: CASSPGLGPPIQYF
CDR3 DNA: TGCGCCAGCAGCCCCGGACTCGGCCCCCCCATTCAGTACTTC

clone size: once
J gene: TRBJ1-6
D gene: .
V gene: TRBV7-8
CDR3 protein: CASTLGFGSYNSPLHF
CDR3 DNA: TGTGCCAGCACCCTCGGTTTTGGCTCCTATAATTCACCCCTCCACTTT

clone size: .
J gene: TRBJ1-1
D gene: .
V gene: TRBV13
CDR3 protein: CASSLFENTEAFF
CDR3 DNA: TGTGCCAGCAGCTTATTTGAGAACACTGAAGCTTTCTTT

clone size: .
J gene: TRBJ1-6
D gene: TRBD1
V gene: TRBV9
CDR3 protein: CASSARDRMNSPLHF
CDR3 DNA: TGTGCCAGCAGCGCCCGGGACAGAATGAATTCACCCCTCCACTTT

clone size: .
J gene: TRBJ1-2
D gene: .
V gene: TRBV7-2
CDR3 protein: CASSLERGGGGYTF
CDR3 DNA: TGTGCCAGCAGCTTAGAACGGGGAGGGGGTGGCTACACCTTC

clone size: .
J gene: TRBJ1-4
D gene: .
V gene: TRBV29-1
CDR3 protein: CSVEDEGGWELFF
CDR3 DNA: TGCAGCGTTGAAGACGAGGGGGGTTGGGAACTGTTTTTT

clone size: few
J gene: TRBJ2-5
D gene: TRBD2
V gene: TRBV30
CDR3 protein: CAWSAPPAGGLLKTQYF
CDR3 DNA: TGTGCCTGGAGTGCCCCCCCCGCGGGGGGGCTCTTAAAGACCCAGTACTTC

clone size: .
J gene: TRBJ1-2
D gene: TRBD1
V gene: TRBV5-8
CDR3 protein: CASRDRGKNYGYTF
CDR3 DNA: TGTGCCAGCAGGGACAGGGGGAAGAACTATGGCTACACCTTC

clone size: once
J gene: TRBJ1-3
D gene: .
V gene: TRBV5-4
CDR3 protein: CASSVDENTIYF
CDR3 DNA: TGTGCCAGCAGCGTCGACGAAAACACCATATATTTT

clone size: .
J gene: TRBJ1-4
D gene: TRBD1
V gene: TRBV6-5
CDR3 protein: CASRRGQLHEKLFF
CDR3 DNA: TGTGCCAGCAGAAGGGGACAGCTTCATGAAAAACTGTTTTTT

clone size: .
J gene: TRBJ2-1
D gene: .
V gene: TRBV6-5
CDR3 protein: CASSPRGGNEQFF
CDR3 DNA: TGTGCCAGCAGTCCACGAGGGGGCAATGAGCAGTTCTTC

clone size: .
J gene: TRBJ2-1
D gene: .
V gene: TRBV9
CDR3 protein: CASSADRAIYNEQFF
CDR3 DNA: TGTGCCAGCAGCGCGGACAGAGCTATCTACAATGAGCAGTTCTTC

clone size: .
J gene: TRBJ1-1
D gene: .
V gene: TRBV28
CDR3 protein: CASSRGRVTEAFF
CDR3 DNA: TGTGCCAGCAGCAGGGGCCGAGTTACTGAAGCTTTCTTT

clone size: .
J gene: TRBJ1-4
D gene: .
V gene: TRBV5-1
CDR3 protein: CASSLDGAGDEKLFF
CDR3 DNA: TGCGCCAGCAGCTTGGATGGGGCAGGGGATGAAAAACTGTTTTTT

clone size: .
J gene: TRBJ2-1
D gene: .
V gene: TRBV19
CDR3 protein: CASTPRDWFYNEQFF
CDR3 DNA: TGTGCCAGTACCCCCAGGGACTGGTTCTACAATGAGCAGTTCTTC

clone size: .
J gene: TRBJ2-1
D gene: TRBD2
V gene: TRBV11-3
CDR3 protein: CASSLGWTSGRESYNEQFF
CDR3 DNA: TGTGCCAGCAGCTTAGGGTGGACTAGCGGGAGGGAATCCTACAATGAGCAGTTCTTC

clone size: .
J gene: TRBJ1-3
D gene: .
V gene: TRBV21-1
CDR3 protein: CASSKGVNGGFGGNTIYF
CDR3 DNA: TGTGCCAGCAGCAAAGGAGTCAATGGGGGTTTCGGTGGAAACACCATATATTTT

clone size: .
J gene: TRBJ1-4
D gene: .
V gene: TRBV3-1/TRBV3-2
CDR3 protein: CASSLVGQILF
CDR3 DNA: TGTGCCAGCAGCCTTGTAGGACAGATACTATTT

clone size: .
J gene: TRBJ2-1
D gene: TRBD2
V gene: TRBV3-1/TRBV3-2
CDR3 protein: CASSQGNLAGWQFF
CDR3 DNA: TGTGCCAGCAGCCAAGGTAACCTAGCGGGGTGGCAGTTCTTC